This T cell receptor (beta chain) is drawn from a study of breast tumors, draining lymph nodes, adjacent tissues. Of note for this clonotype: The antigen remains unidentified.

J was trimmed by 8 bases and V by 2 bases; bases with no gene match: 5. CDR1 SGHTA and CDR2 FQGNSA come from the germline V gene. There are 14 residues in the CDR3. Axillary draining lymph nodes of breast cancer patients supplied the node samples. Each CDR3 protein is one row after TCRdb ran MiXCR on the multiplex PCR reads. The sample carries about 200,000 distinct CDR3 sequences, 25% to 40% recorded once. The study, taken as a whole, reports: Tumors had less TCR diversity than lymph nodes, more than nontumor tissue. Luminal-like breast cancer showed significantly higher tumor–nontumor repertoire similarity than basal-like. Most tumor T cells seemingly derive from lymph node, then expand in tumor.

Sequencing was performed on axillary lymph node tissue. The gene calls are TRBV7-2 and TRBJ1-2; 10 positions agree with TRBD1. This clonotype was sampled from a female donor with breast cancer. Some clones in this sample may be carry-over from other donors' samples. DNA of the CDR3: TGTGCCAGCAGCTTATATCGACAGGGGGCAGGCTACACCTTC. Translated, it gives CASSLYRQGAGYTF.